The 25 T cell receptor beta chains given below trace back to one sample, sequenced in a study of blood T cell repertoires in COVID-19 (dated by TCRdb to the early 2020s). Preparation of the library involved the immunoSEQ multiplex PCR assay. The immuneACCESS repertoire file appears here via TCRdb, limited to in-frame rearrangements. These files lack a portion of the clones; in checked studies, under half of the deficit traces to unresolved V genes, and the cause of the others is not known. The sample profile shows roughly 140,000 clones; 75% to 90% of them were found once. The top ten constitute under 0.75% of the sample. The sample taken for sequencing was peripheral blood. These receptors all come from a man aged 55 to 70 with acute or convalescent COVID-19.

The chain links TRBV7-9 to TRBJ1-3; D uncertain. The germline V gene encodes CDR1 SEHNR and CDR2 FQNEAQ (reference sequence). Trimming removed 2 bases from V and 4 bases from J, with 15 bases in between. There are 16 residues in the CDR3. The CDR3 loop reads CASSLLGWALGNTIYF. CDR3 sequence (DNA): TGTGCCAGCAGCTTACTCGGATGGGCTTTGGGAAACACCATATATTTT.

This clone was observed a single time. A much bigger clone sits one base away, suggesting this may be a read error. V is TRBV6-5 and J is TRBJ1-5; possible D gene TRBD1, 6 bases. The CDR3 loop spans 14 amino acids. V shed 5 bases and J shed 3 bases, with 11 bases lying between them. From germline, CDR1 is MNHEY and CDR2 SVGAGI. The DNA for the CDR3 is TGTGCCAGCAGTACTACAGGGACCAATCAGCCCCAGCATTTT. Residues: CASSTTGTNQPQHF.

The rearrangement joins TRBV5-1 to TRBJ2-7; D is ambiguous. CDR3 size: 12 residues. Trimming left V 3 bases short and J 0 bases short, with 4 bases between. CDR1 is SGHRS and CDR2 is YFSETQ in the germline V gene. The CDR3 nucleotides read TGCGCCAGCAGCTCCTACTCCTACGAGCAGTACTTC. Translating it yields CASSSYSYEQYF.

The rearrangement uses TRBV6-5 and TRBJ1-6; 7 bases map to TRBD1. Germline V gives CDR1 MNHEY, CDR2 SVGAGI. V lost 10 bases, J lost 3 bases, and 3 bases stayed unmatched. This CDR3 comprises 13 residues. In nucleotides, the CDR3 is TGTGCCACTTGGGACAGCTATAATTCACCCCTCCACTTT. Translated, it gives CATWDSYNSPLHF.

CDR3 DNA: TGCAGTGCTAGTGTCGGGAGGACTGAGCAGTTCTTC. Amino acids: CSASVGRTEQFF. This chain uses TRBV20-1 with TRBJ2-1; 7 bases line up with TRBD2. Unmatched junction bases numbered 5, after V lost 3 bases and J lost 9 bases. The CDR3 consists of 12 residues. CDR1 and CDR2 from the germline V gene are DFQATT and SNEGSKA (reference sequence).

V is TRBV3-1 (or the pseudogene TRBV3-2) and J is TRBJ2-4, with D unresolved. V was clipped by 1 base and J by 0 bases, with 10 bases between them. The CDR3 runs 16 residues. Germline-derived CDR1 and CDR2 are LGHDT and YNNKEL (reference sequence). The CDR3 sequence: CASSQVGELAKNIQYF. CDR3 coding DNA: TGTGCCAGCAGCCAAGTTGGAGAGCTAGCCAAAAACATTCAGTACTTC.

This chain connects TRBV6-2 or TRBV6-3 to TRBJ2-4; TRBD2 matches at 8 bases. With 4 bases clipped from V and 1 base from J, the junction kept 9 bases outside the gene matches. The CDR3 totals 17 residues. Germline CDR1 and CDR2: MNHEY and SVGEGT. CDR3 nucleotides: TGTGCCAGCAGTTCTACCCTCGGCGGGGGGGCCAAAAACATTCAGTACTTC. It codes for CASSSTLGGGAKNIQYF.

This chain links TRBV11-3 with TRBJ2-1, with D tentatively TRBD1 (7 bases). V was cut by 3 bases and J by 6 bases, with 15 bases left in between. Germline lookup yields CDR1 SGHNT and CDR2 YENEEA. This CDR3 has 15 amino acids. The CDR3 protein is CASSFSGQGGNEQFF. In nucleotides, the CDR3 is TGTGCCAGCAGCTTTTCTGGGCAGGGGGGCAATGAGCAGTTCTTC.

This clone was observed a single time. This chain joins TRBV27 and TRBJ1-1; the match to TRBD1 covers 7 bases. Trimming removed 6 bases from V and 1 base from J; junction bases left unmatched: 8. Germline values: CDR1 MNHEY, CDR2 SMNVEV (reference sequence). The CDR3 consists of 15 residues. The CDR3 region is CASRAGGQRNTEAFF. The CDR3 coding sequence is TGTGCCAGCAGGGCAGGGGGGCAGAGGAACACTGAAGCTTTCTTT.

CDR3 residues: CASSFGRESGANVLTF. CDR3 bases: TGTGCCAGCTCATTCGGGAGGGAATCAGGGGCCAACGTCCTGACTTTC. J is TRBJ2-6 and V is TRBV18; 8 positions match TRBD2. V lost 5 bases and J lost 4; bases outside the gene matches: 7. The CDR3 has 16 residues. Germline CDR1 and CDR2: KGHSH and LQKENI.

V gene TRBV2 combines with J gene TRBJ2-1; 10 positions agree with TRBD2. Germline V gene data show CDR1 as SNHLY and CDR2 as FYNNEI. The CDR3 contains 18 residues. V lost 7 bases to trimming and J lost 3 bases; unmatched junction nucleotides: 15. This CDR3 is CASKNGVGLAAIYNEQFF. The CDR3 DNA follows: TGTGCCAGCAAGAATGGAGTAGGACTAGCGGCTATCTACAATGAGCAGTTCTTC.

This CDR3 is CAWSNRGPGNTIYF. The CDR3 bases are TGTGCCTGGAGCAACAGGGGGCCTGGAAACACCATATATTTT. V usage is TRBV30 and J usage is TRBJ1-3; 9 positions agree with TRBD1. This CDR3 comprises 14 residues. Losses at the gene ends were 3 bases for V and 2 bases for J; bases not matched to a gene: 2. CDR1 is GTSNPN, CDR2 SVGIG, per germline (reference sequence). Full variable domain (rest looked up from reference TRBV30 and TRBJ1-3): SQTIHQWPATLVQPVGSPLSLECTVEGTSNPNLYWYRQAAGRGLQLLFYSVGIGQISSEVPQNLSASRPQDRQFILSSKKLLLSDSGFYLCAWSNRGPGNTIYFGEGSWLTVV.

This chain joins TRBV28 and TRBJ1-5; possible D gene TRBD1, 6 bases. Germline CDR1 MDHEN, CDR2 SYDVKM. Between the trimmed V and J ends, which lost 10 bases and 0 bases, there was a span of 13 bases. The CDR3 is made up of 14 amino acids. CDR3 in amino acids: CATLRDTSNQPQHF. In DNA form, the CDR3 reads TGTGCCACCCTGAGGGACACTAGCAATCAGCCCCAGCATTTT.

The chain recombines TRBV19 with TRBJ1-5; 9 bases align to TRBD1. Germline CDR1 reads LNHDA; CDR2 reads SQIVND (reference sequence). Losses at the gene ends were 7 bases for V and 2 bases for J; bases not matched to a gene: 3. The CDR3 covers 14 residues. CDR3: CASIRTGGNQPQHF. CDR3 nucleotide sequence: TGTGCCAGTATTCGGACAGGGGGCAATCAGCCCCAGCATTTT.

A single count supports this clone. CDR3 residues: CASSPSSPRTTSGANVLTF. The CDR3 nucleotides read TGTGCCAGCTCACCATCTAGCCCCCGGACTACCTCTGGGGCCAACGTCCTGACTTTC. The chain has TRBV18 and TRBJ2-6; tentative D call: TRBD2 (6 bases). Between the trimmed V and J ends, which lost 2 bases and 0 bases, there was a span of 17 bases. The CDR3 has 19 residues. The germline CDR1 and CDR2 sequences are KGHSH and LQKENI. The full variable domain, rest sourced from reference TRBV18 and TRBJ2-6, is NAGVMQNPRHLVRRRGQEARLRCSPMKGHSHVYWYRQLPEEGLKFMVYLQKENIIDESGMPKERFSAEFPKEGPSILRIQQVVRGDSAAYFCASSPSSPRTTSGANVLTFGAGSRLTVL.

In DNA form, the CDR3 reads TGCGCCAGCAGGAGGACAGGGCTAGCCAAAAACATTCAGTACTTC. Translated, it gives CASRRTGLAKNIQYF. The chain couples TRBV5-1 to TRBJ2-4, with 8 bases matching TRBD1. This CDR3 comprises 15 residues. V lost 5 bases, J lost 0 bases, and 4 bases stayed unmatched. In germline, CDR1 is SGHRS, CDR2 YFSETQ.

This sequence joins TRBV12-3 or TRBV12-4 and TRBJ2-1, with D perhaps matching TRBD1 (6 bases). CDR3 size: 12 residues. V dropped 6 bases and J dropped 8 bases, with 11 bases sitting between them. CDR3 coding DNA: TGTGCCAGCAGCGTCAGGGGCTATGAGCAGTTCTTC. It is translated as CASSVRGYEQFF.

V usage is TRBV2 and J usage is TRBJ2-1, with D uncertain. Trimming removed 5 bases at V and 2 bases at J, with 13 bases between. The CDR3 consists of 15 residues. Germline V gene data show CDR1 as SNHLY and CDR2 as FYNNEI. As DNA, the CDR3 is TGTGCCAGCAGTTCGTCGTCGAGTACCTACAATGAGCAGTTCTTC. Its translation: CASSSSSSTYNEQFF.

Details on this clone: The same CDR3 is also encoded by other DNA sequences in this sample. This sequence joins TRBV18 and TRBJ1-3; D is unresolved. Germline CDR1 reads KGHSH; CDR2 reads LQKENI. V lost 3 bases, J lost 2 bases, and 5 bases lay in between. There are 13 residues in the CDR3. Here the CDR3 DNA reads TGTGCCAGCTCACCGGGAGCTGGAAACACCATATATTTT. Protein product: CASSPGAGNTIYF. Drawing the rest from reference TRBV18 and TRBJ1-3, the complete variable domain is NAGVMQNPRHLVRRRGQEARLRCSPMKGHSHVYWYRQLPEEGLKFMVYLQKENIIDESGMPKERFSAEFPKEGPSILRIQQVVRGDSAAYFCASSPGAGNTIYFGEGSWLTVV.

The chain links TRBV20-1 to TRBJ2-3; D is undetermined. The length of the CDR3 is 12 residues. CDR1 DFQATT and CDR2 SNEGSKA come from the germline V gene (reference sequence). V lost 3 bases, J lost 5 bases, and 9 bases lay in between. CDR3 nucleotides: TGCAGTGCTAGTGCTAGTGGAGATACGCAGTATTTT. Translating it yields CSASASGDTQYF.

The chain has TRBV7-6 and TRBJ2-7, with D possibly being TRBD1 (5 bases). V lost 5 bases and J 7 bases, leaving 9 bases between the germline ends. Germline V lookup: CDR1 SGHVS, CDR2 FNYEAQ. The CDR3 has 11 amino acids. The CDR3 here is CASSDRGEQYF. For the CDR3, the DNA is TGTGCCAGCAGCGACAGAGGAGAGCAGTACTTC.

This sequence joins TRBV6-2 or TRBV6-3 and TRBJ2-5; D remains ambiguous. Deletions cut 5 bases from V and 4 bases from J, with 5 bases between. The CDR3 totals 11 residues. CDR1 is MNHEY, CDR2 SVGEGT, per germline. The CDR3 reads CASSTVETQYF. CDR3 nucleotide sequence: TGTGCCAGCAGTACGGTAGAGACCCAGTACTTC.

The CDR3 reads CASSRGQGLGYTF. DNA for the CDR3: TGTGCCAGCAGTCGGGGTCAAGGCCTGGGCTACACCTTC. The chain joins TRBV6-5 to TRBJ1-2; D gene unclear. The length of the CDR3 is 13 residues. Looked up from germline, CDR1 is MNHEY and CDR2 is SVGAGI. V was pared by 5 bases and J by 8 bases, with 15 bases between.

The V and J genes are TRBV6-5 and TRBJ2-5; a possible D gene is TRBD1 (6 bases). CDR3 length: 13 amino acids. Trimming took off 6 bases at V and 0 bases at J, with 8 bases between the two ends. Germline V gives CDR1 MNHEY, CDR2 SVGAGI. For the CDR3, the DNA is TGTGCCAGCAGCAGGGGAAACCAAGAGACCCAGTACTTC. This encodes CASSRGNQETQYF.

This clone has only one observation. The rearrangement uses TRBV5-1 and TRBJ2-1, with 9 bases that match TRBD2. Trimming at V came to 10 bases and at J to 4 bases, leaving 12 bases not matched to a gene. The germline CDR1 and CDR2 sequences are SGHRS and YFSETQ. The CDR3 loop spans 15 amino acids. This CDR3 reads CAGAGFSGRYNEQFF. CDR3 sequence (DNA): TGCGCCGGTGCCGGGTTTAGCGGGAGATACAATGAGCAGTTCTTC.